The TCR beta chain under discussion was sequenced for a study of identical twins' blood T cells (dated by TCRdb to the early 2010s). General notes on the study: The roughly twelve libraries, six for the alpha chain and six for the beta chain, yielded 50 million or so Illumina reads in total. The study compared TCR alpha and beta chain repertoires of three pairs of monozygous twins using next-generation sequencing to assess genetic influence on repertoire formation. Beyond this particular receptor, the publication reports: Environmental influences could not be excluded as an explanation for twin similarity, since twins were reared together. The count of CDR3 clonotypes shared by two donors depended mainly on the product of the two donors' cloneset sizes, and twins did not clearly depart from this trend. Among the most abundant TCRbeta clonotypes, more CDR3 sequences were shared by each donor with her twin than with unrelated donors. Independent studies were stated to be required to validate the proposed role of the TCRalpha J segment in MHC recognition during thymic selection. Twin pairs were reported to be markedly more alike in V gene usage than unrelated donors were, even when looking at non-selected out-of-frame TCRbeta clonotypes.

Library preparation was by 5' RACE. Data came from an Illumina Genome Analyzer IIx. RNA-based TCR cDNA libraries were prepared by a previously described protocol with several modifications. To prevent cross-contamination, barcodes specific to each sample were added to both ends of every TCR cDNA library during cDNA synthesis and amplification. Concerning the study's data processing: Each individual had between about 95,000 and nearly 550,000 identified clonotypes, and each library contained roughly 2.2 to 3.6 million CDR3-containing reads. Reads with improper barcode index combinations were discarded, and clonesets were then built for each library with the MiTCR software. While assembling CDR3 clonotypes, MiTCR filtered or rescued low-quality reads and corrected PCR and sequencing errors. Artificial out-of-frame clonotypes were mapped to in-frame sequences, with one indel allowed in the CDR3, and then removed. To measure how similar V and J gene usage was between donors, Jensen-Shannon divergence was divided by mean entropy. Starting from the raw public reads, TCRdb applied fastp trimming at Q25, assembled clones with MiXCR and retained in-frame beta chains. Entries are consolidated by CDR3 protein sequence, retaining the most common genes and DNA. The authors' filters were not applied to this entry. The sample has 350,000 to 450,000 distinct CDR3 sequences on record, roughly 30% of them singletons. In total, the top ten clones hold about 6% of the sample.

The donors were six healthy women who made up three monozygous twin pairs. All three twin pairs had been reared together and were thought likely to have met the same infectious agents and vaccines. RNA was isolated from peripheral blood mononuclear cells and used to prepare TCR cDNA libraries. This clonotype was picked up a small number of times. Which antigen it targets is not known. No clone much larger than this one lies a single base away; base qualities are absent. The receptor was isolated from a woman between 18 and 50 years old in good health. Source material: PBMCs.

DNA sequence: TGTGCCAGCAGCTCAACGAGAGAGGGCGGTGGAATTGGGCAGTACTTC. This gives the protein CASSSTREGGGIGQYF. The rearranged segments are TRBV7-9 and TRBJ2-7; TRBD2 is possibly the D segment (5 matching bases). Trimming removed 4 bases from V and 9 bases from J, leaving 25 bases between the germline ends. Taken from cysteine to phenylalanine, the CDR3 has 16 residues. The entry retains the CDR3 DNA only, 48 bases that are in frame from base 1. The germline V gene (reference sequence) provides CDR1 SEHNR and CDR2 FQNEAQ.